Shown below are 12 T cell receptor beta chains from a single sample sequenced in a study of PD-1 blockade in classical Hodgkin lymphoma. Here immunoSEQ multiplex PCR was the method, and the copy in TCRdb shows in-frame clones only, minus some. The sample lists 84,000 or so clones; about nine tenths were seen once. No patient escaped relapse after autologous stem cell transplantation, and brentuximab vedotin exposure varied. The specimen was peripheral blood mononuclear cells (PBMCs), collected before the second cycle of nivolumab. The source is a human donor with classical Hodgkin lymphoma.

A few counts support this clone. The chain carries TRBV6-6 and TRBJ1-1; D possibly corresponds to TRBD1 (6 bases). The CDR3 is 14 residues long. Trimming pared 2 bases from V and 6 bases from J, leaving 13 bases between. The germline V gene has CDR1 MNHNY and CDR2 SVGAGI (reference sequence). The CDR3 DNA is TGTGCCAGCAGTTACCCTTTACAGGGCCCTGAAGCTTTCTTT. Protein: CASSYPLQGPEAFF.

This chain uses TRBV28 with TRBJ1-4; D gene uncertain. The CDR3 sequence is 12 residues long. Trimming cost V 1 base and J 7 bases, with 4 bases left between them. Germline CDR1 and CDR2: MDHEN and SYDVKM. CDR3 DNA sequence: TGTGCCAGCAGTTTATTATCTGAAAAACTGTTTTTT. It yields the protein CASSLLSEKLFF.

The chain links TRBV5-1 to TRBJ2-3; 9 nucleotides agree with TRBD2. The CDR3 is made up of 17 amino acids. Germline V lookup: CDR1 SGHRS, CDR2 YFSETQ. V dropped 3 bases and J dropped 2; count of bases not matched to a gene: 10. CDR3 sequence: CASSSRPLAGTTDTQYF. The CDR3 DNA follows: TGCGCCAGCAGCTCGAGACCACTAGCGGGCACCACAGATACGCAGTATTTT.

This clone was recorded only once. CDR3 residues: CAWSTGQLKRETQYF. The CDR3 region has the DNA TGTGCCTGGAGTACGGGACAGCTCAAGCGAGAGACCCAGTACTTC. This chain links TRBV30 with TRBJ2-5; TRBD1 matches 7 bases. J was trimmed by 4 bases and V by 2 bases; bases with no gene match: 10. The CDR3 covers 15 residues. Germline V gives CDR1 GTSNPN, CDR2 SVGIG (reference sequence). The entire variable domain, with the rest obtained from reference TRBV30 and TRBJ2-5, is as follows: SQTIHQWPATLVQPVGSPLSLECTVEGTSNPNLYWYRQAAGRGLQLLFYSVGIGQISSEVPQNLSASRPQDRQFILSSKKLLLSDSGFYLCAWSTGQLKRETQYFGPGTRLLVL.

The rearrangement joins TRBV27 to TRBJ1-1; D unclear. The CDR3 totals 13 residues. Germline CDR1 MNHEY, CDR2 SMNVEV (reference sequence). The V gene lost 4 bases and the J gene lost 4 bases, with 10 bases spanning the gap. The CDR3 bases are TGTGCCAGCAGTTGGGGAGGCGGCACTGAAGCTTTCTTT. It codes for CASSWGGGTEAFF.

The chain is built from TRBV27 and TRBJ2-5; the D is unclear. Germline CDR1 is MNHEY and CDR2 is SMNVEV (reference sequence). Trimming removed 2 bases at V and 8 bases at J, with 6 bases between. This CDR3 is 11 amino acids long. CDR3 amino acids: CASSLGQTQYF. Written as DNA, the CDR3 is TGTGCCAGCAGTTTAGGTCAAACCCAGTACTTC.

The chain links TRBV9 to TRBJ2-2; 12 bases line up with TRBD2. Per the germline V gene, CDR1 is SGDLS and CDR2 is YYNGEE. The CDR3 spans 17 residues. Losses at the gene ends were 0 bases for V and 4 bases for J; bases not matched to a gene: 4. The CDR3: CASSVGLAGGPTGELFF. In nucleotides, the CDR3 is TGTGCCAGCAGCGTAGGTCTAGCGGGAGGGCCCACCGGGGAGCTGTTTTTT. Full variable domain (outside the CDR3, taken from reference TRBV9 and TRBJ2-2): DSGVTQTPKHLITATGQRVTLRCSPRSGDLSVYWYQQSLDQGLQFLIQYYNGEERAKGNILERFSAQQFPDLHSELNLSSLELGDSALYFCASSVGLAGGPTGELFFGEGSRLTVL.

The rearrangement links TRBV7-9 to TRBJ2-1; D unresolved. The CDR3 sequence is 14 residues long. Per germline, CDR1 SEHNR and CDR2 FQNEAQ (reference sequence). The V and J ends lost 5 bases and 6 bases respectively, with 14 bases between them. The CDR3 region has the DNA TGTGCCAGCAGCGCAGAGTTAGCCAGCAATGAGCAGTTCTTC. As protein: CASSAELASNEQFF.

The genes are TRBV19 and TRBJ2-1; 7 bases are a match to TRBD1. Germline CDR1 reads LNHDA; CDR2 reads SQIVND (reference sequence). Trimming at V came to 9 bases and at J to 4 bases, leaving 6 bases not matched to a gene. The CDR3 totals 13 residues. As DNA, the CDR3 is TGTGCCAGCGCTCAGGGACAGTACAATGAGCAGTTCTTC. As protein: CASAQGQYNEQFF.

The chain recombines TRBV4-1 with TRBJ2-6; unclear D gene. V lost 4 bases and J lost 3, with 4 bases in between. The CDR3 loop spans 13 amino acids. Germline-derived CDR1 and CDR2 are MGHRA and YSYEKL. This CDR3 reads CASSLGGANVLTF. The DNA for the CDR3 is TGCGCCAGCAGCCTTGGTGGGGCCAACGTCCTGACTTTC.

This chain connects TRBV20-1 to TRBJ2-1; D call uncertain. The CDR3 runs to 10 residues. The germline V and J ends were trimmed by 5 bases and 15 bases, with 14 bases remaining between them. The germline V gene encodes CDR1 DFQATT and CDR2 SNEGSKA (reference sequence). CDR3 sequence: CSAARRELFF. In DNA form, the CDR3 reads TGCAGTGCTGCCCGACGAGAACTGTTCTTC.

The chain couples TRBV6-5 to TRBJ2-7; 12 positions agree with TRBD2. Per germline, CDR1 MNHEY and CDR2 SVGAGI. J lost 3 bases, V lost 2 bases, and 5 bases had no gene match. The CDR3 is made up of 16 amino acids. The CDR3, as DNA: TGTGCCAGCAGTTACCTTAGACTAGCGGGAGTCTACGAGCAGTACTTC. It specifies CASSYLRLAGVYEQYF.